This TCR beta chain was documented in a study of blood T cell repertoires in COVID-19. Study summary: COVID-19 samples from acute and convalescent phases originated in the United States, Italy and Spain. PBMCs, B-cell-depleted T cells, or T cells provided the cDNA or gDNA that made up the material.

In the original processing: Reference gene primers were amplified, and this amplification served to estimate nucleated cell counts. Sequenced by immunoSEQ multiplex PCR; TCRdb stores in-frame clones only, minus some. V and J calls and clone size are copied from that table; D and trimming were computed from the DNA. The table has about 15,000 clones, around 86% seen once. Source material: peripheral blood. The clonotype was recovered from a man in his 60s with acute or convalescent COVID-19.

The CDR3 here is CACRVQGSYEQYF. In DNA, the CDR3 is TGTGCCTGTCGTGTGCAGGGCTCCTACGAGCAGTACTTC. The genes are TRBV30 and TRBJ2-7; D may be TRBD1 (5 bases). This CDR3 region has 13 residues. CDR1 GTSNPN and CDR2 SVGIG come from the germline V gene (reference sequence). Trimming stripped 6 bases from V and 0 bases from J, with 12 bases between.